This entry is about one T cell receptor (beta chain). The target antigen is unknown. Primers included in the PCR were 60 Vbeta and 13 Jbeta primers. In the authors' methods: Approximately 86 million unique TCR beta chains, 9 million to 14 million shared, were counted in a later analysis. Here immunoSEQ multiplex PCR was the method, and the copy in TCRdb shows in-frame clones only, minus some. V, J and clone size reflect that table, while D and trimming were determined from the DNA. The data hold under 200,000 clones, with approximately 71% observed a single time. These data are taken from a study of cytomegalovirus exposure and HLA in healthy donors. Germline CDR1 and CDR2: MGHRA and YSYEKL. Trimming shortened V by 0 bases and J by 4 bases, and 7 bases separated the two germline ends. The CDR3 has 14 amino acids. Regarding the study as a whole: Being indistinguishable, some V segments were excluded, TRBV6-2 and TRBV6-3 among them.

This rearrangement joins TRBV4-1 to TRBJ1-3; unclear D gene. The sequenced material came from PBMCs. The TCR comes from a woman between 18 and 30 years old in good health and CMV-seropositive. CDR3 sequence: CASSQDSSGNTIYF. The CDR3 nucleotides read TGCGCCAGCAGCCAAGATAGTTCCGGAAACACCATATATTTT.